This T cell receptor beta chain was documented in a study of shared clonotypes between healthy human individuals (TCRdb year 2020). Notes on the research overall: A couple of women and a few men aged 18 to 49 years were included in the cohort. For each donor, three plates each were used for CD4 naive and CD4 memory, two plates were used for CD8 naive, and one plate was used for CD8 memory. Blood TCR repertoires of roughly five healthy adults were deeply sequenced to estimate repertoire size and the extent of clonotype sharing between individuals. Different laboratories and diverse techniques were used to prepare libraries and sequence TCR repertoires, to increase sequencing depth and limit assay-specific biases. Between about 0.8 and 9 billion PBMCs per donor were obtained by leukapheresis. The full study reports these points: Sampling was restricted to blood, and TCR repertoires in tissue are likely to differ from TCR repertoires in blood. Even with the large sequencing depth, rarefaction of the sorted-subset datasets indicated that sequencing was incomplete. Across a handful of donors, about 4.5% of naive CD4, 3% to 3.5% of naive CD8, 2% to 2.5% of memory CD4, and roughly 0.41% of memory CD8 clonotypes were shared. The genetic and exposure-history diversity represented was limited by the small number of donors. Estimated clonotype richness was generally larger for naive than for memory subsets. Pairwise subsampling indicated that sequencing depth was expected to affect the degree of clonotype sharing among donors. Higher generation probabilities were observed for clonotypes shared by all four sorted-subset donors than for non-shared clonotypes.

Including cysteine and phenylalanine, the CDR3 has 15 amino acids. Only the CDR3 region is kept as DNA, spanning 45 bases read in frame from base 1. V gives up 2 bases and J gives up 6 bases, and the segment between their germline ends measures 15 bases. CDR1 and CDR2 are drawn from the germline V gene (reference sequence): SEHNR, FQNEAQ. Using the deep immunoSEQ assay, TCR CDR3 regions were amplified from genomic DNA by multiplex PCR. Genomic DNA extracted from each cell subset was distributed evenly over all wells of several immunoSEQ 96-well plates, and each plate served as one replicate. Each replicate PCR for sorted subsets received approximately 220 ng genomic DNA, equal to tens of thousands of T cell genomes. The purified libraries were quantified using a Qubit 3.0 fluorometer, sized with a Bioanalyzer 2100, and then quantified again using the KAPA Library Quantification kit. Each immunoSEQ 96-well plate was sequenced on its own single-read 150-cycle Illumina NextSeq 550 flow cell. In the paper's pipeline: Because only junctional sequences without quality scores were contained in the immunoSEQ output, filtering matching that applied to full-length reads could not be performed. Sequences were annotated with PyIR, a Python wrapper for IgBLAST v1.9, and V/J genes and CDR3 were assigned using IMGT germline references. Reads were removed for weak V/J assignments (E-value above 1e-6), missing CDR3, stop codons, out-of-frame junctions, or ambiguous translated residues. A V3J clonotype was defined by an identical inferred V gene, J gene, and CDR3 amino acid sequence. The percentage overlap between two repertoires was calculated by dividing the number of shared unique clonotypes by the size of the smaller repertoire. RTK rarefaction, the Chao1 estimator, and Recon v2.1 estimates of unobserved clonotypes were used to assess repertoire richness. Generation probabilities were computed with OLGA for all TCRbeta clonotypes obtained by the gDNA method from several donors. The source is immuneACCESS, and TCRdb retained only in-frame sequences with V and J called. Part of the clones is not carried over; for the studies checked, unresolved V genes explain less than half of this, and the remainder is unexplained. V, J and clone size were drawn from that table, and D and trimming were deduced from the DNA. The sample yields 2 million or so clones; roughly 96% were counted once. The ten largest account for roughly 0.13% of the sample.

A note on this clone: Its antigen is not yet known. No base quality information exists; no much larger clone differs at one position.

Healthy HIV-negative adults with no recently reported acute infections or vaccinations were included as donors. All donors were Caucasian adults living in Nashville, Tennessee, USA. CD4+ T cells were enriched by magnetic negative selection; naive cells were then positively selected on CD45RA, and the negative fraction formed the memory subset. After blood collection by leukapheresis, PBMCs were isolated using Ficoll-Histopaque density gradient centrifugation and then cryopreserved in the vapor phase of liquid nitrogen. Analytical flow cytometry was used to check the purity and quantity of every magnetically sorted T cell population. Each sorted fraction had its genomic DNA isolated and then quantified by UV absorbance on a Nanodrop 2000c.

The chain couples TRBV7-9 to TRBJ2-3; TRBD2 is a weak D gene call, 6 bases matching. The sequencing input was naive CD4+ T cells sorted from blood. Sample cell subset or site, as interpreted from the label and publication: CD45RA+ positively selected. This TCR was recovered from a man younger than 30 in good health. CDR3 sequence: CASSLLAASADTQYF. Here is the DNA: TGTGCCAGCAGCTTATTAGCGGCTAGCGCCGATACGCAGTATTTT. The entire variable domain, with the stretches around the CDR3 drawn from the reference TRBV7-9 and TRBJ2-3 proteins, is DTGVSQNPRHKITKRGQNVTFRCDPISEHNRLYWYRQTLGQGPEFLTYFQNEAQLEKSRLLSDRFSAERPKGSFSTLEIQRTEQGDSAMYLCASSLLAASADTQYFGPGTRLTVL.